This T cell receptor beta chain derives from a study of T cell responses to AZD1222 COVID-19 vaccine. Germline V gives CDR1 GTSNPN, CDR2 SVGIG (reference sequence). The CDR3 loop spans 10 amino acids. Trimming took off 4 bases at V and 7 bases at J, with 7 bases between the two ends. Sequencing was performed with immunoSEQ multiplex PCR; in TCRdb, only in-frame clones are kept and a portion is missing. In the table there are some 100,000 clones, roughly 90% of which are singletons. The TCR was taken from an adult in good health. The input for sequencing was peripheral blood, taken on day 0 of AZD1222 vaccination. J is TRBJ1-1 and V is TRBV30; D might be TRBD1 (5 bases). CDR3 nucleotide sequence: TGTGCCTGGATAGGGGTTGAAGCTTTCTTT. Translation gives CAWIGVEAFF.